The T cell receptor (beta chain) described here comes from a study of technical replicates of blood from a handful of donors (dated by TCRdb to 2015 to 2018). Turning to this clone: What this receptor recognizes is not known. Per-nucleotide qualities are absent, and no much larger clonotype sits a single base away. The sample holds other DNA sequences that translate to the same CDR3.

Library preparation employed the immunoSEQ multiplex PCR assay. Here the immuneACCESS table is served through TCRdb, limited to in-frame sequences with V and J called. Missing clones are a known gap in these copies; in checked studies unresolved V genes cover under half, and the rest lacks a known reason. This sample is represented by about 74,000 clones; about 95% of them were singletons. Around 0.24% of the sample comes from the top ten. This receptor was taken from a human donor in good health. Sample: T cells isolated from PBMCs.

The bases are TGTGCCAGCAGTTACACTACAGGAAACACTGAAGCTTTCTTT. Its amino acids are CASSYTTGNTEAFF. The rearranged segments are TRBV6-5 and TRBJ1-1; possibly the D gene is TRBD1, per 5 matching bases. From the cysteine through the phenylalanine, the CDR3 covers 14 amino acids. Here the CDR3 DNA is all that survives: 42 bases in frame from base 1. V sheds 2 bases and J sheds 2 bases, leaving 9 bases between their ends. Based on the germline V gene, the CDR1 and CDR2 sequences are MNHEY and SVGAGI.